This TCR beta chain stems from a study of cytomegalovirus exposure and HLA in healthy donors. Study-wide points: Confirmation was obtained in vitro that a few CMV-associated chains are specific for CMV antigens. Cytomegalovirus-associated status was assigned to more than 150 TCR beta chains. High sensitivity and specificity were reportedly achieved when the classifier diagnosed cytomegalovirus status.

CDR1 and CDR2 from the germline V gene are SEHNR and FQNEAQ (reference sequence). The CDR3 runs to 14 residues. Trimming took off 1 base at V and 4 bases at J, with 10 bases between the two ends. This table comes from immunoSEQ multiplex PCR, and its TCRdb copy is limited to in-frame clones, with some not included. Found here are hundreds of thousands of clones, about nine tenths of them singletons; the top ten hold roughly 0.82%. About this clone itself: Antigen: not known.

The study drew the donors from its approximately 130-subject validation cohort, separate from the approximately 670-subject first cohort. The V call is TRBV7-9, the J call TRBJ1-2; D call uncertain. This TCR was sampled from a woman aged 18 to 35 in good health and CMV-seronegative. The specimen was PBMCs. The CDR3 is CASSLEVTPYGYTF. CDR3 nucleotide sequence: TGTGCCAGCAGCTTAGAGGTGACACCCTATGGCTACACCTTC.